These 7 T cell receptor beta chains originate from one sample sequenced in a study of shared clonotypes between healthy human individuals. The assay was immunoSEQ multiplex PCR, and TCRdb's table has in-frame clones only and misses some. The repertoire holds some 1 million clones, with 65% to 75% as singletons. Sequencing was carried out using memory CD4+ T cells sorted from blood. Subset noted: CD45RA-negative fraction. These TCRs come from a man aged 18 to 29 in good health.

The chain is built from TRBV6-5 and TRBJ2-7; 10 nucleotides agree with TRBD2. Germline assignment: CDR1 MNHEY and CDR2 SVGAGI. The V segment lost 4 bases and the J segment 0 bases; nucleotides outside the gene matches: 0. The CDR3 consists of 14 residues. CDR3 coding DNA: TGTGCCAGCAGTTCTAGCGGGGGCTCCTACGAGCAGTACTTC. Translation: CASSSSGGSYEQYF.

In regard to this clone: Other DNA sequences from this sample encode an identical CDR3 as well. The V gene is TRBV11-2, the J gene TRBJ2-5; TRBD2 aligns across 8 bases. Germline CDR1 reads SGHAT; CDR2 reads FQNNGV. Trimming took 1 base from V and 1 from J; bases not matched to a gene: 2. This CDR3 is 15 amino acids long. The chain's CDR3 is CASSLGSGGQETQYF. The CDR3 bases are TGTGCCAGCAGCTTAGGGAGCGGGGGCCAAGAGACCCAGTACTTC.

The chain recombines TRBV14 with TRBJ1-3; unclear D gene. Trimming pared 3 bases from V and 0 bases from J, leaving 6 bases between. The CDR3 loop spans 14 amino acids. The germline V gene encodes CDR1 SGHDN and CDR2 FVKESK. The CDR3: CASSHSYSGNTIYF. The CDR3 nucleotides are TGTGCCAGCAGCCACAGTTACTCTGGAAACACCATATATTTT. Full variable domain (missing parts from reference TRBV14 and TRBJ1-3): EAGVTQFPSHSVIEKGQTVTLRCDPISGHDNLYWYRRVMGKEIKFLLHFVKESKQDESGMPNNRFLAERTGGTYSTLKVQPAELEDSGVYFCASSHSYSGNTIYFGEGSWLTVV.

The chain uses TRBV19 and TRBJ1-5, with a possible D match to TRBD1 (5 bases). Trimming left V 6 bases short and J 6 bases short, with 15 bases between. CDR3 length equals 14 residues. Germline V gene data show CDR1 as LNHDA and CDR2 as SQIVND (reference sequence). CDR3 loop: CASRPGVLGQPQHF. CDR3 sequence (DNA): TGTGCCAGTAGGCCGGGGGTGTTGGGTCAGCCCCAGCATTTT.

This sequence joins TRBV6-1 and TRBJ2-6; perhaps TRBD2 as D (7 bases). V gave up 4 bases and J gave up 3 bases, with 13 bases separating them. The CDR3 is 16 amino acids. The germline gives CDR1 MNHNS, CDR2 SASEGT. CDR3 loop: CASSGGGSVGANVLTF. The DNA of the CDR3 is TGTGCCAGCAGTGGCGGGGGCTCGGTTGGGGCCAACGTCCTGACTTTC.

This sequence joins TRBV7-6 and TRBJ2-1; 15 positions agree with TRBD2. The germline gives CDR1 SGHVS, CDR2 FNYEAQ. This CDR3 has 16 residues. V was pared by 4 bases and J by 9 bases, with 7 bases of the junction left unmatched. Here the CDR3 reads CASSSQGLAGGTEQFF. The CDR3 DNA reads as TGTGCCAGCAGCTCACAAGGACTAGCGGGGGGGACTGAGCAGTTCTTC.

In this sample, this clone turned up many times. The rearrangement uses TRBV6-1 and TRBJ1-4; the D gene is possibly TRBD1 (6 bases). The CDR3 contains 15 residues. V lost 1 base and J 8 bases, leaving 14 bases between the germline ends. Per the germline V gene, CDR1 is MNHNS and CDR2 is SASEGT. The DNA of the CDR3 is TGTGCCAGCAGTGAAGGCACAGGGCTGGGAGAAAAACTGTTTTTT. It yields the protein CASSEGTGLGEKLFF.